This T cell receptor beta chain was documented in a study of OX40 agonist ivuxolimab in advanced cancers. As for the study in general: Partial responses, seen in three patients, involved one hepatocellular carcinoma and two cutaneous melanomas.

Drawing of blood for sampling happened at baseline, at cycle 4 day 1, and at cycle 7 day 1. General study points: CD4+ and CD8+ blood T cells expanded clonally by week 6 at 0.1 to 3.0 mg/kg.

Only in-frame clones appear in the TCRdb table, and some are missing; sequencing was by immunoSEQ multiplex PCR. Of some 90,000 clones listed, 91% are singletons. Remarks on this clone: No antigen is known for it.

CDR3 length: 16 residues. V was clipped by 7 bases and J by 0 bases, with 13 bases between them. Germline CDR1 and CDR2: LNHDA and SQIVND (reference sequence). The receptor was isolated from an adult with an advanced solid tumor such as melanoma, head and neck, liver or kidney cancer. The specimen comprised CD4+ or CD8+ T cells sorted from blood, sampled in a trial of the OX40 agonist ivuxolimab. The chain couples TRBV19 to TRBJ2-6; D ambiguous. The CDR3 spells CASTPVWGSGANVLTF. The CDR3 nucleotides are TGTGCCAGTACCCCGGTCTGGGGCTCTGGGGCCAACGTCCTGACTTTC.